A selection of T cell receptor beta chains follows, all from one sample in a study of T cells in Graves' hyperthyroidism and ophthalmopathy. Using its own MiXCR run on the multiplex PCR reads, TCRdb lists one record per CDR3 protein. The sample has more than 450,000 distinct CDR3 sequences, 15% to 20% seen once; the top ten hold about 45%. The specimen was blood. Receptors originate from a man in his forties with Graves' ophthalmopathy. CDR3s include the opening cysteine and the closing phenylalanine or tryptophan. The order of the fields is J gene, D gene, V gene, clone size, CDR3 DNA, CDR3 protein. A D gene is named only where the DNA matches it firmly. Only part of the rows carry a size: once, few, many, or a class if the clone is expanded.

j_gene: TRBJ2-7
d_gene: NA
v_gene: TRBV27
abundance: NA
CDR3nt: TGTGCCAGCCTCCTTAAGGGGGGGAGCAACCACGAGCAGTACTTC
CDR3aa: CASLLKGGSNHEQYF

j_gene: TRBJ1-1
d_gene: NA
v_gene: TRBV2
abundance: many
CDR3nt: TGTGCCAGCATCAGGGGAGGCCCTGAAGCTTTCTTT
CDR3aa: CASIRGGPEAFF

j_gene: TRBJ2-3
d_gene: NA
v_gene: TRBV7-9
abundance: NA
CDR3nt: TGTGCCGGGCGGGGCCCGGGGAGCACAGATACGCAGTATTTT
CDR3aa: CAGRGPGSTDTQYF

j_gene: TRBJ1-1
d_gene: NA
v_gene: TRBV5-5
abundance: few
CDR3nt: TGTGCCAGCAGCTCTCAGGAGAGCGGCACTGAAGCTTTCTTT
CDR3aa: CASSSQESGTEAFF

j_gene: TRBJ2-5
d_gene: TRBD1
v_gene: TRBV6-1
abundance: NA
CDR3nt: TGTGCCAGCAGTGAAGGGACAGGGGTGAGTCAAGAGACCCAGTACTTC
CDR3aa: CASSEGTGVSQETQYF

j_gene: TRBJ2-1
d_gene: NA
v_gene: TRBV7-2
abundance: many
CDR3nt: TGTGCCAGCAGCTACACAGACAATGAGCAGTTCTTC
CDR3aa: CASSYTDNEQFF

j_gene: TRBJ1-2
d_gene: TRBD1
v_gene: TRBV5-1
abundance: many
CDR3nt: TGCGCCAGCAGCTTGGAAGGGACAGTCTATGGCTACACCTTC
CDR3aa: CASSLEGTVYGYTF

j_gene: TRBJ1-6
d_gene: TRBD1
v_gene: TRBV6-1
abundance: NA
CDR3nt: TGTGCCAGCAGCCCCCGGGACAGTAATTCACCCCTCCACTTT
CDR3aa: CASSPRDSNSPLHF

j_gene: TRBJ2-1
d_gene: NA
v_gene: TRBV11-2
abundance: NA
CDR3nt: TGTGCCAGCAGCTTAGTGGGGAGAGGGGGGGCCCCCAAGTTCTTC
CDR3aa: CASSLVGRGGAPKFF

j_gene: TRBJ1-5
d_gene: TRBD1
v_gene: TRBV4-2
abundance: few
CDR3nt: TGTGCCAGCAGCCAAGAGGGACAGGGGAAGCAGCCCCAGCATTTT
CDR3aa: CASSQEGQGKQPQHF

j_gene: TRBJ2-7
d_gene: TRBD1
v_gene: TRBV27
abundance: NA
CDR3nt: TGTGCCAGCAGTTTTTCCCCGGACAGGTCCTACGAGCAGTACTTC
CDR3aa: CASSFSPDRSYEQYF

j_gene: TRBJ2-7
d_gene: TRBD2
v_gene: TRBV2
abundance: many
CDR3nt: TGTGCCACCCTAACTCCGGGACTAGCGGGAGTACGGGAGCAGTACTTC
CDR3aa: CATLTPGLAGVREQYF

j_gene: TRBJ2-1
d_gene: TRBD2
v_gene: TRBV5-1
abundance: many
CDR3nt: TGCGCCAGCAGCTTGAGGCGGCTAGCGGGGACCTACAATGAGCAGTTCTTC
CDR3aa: CASSLRRLAGTYNEQFF

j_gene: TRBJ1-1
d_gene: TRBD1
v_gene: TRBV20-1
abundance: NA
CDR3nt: TGCAGTATAGGAGGGGACAGGGAAGCTTTCTTT
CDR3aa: CSIGGDREAFF

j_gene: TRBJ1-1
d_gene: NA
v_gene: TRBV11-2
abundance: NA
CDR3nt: TGTGCCAGCAGCCCGAGGGTAGGGAACATGAACACTGAAGCTTTCTTT
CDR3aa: CASSPRVGNMNTEAFF